The present T cell receptor beta chain was sequenced within a study of T cells in Graves' hyperthyroidism and ophthalmopathy. The investigators amplified TCR beta CDR3 regions from RNA transcripts. HTBI primers were the set used in a first-round RT-PCR of the TCR CDR3. TCRdb re-called the multiplex PCR reads with MiXCR, one entry per CDR3 protein. The sample comprises 500,000 to 750,000 distinct CDR3 sequences, 15% to 17% of which are singletons, and around 7.3% rests with the top ten. The CDR3 is made up of 14 amino acids. Germline CDR1 SGHAT, CDR2 FQDESV (reference sequence). With 2 bases removed from V and 2 bases from J, the gap between germline ends came to 7 bases. The PBMCs were sourced from fresh peripheral blood (about 10 ml). On this clonotype: Antigen unknown.

Regarding the study as a whole: Most clonotypes expanded in thyroid above 0.001 were likewise present in blood. By a 13 V-J model, ophthalmopathy was set apart from stable hyperthyroidism.

This TCR came from a woman aged 25 to 39 with Graves' hyperthyroidism. Material: blood. This chain links TRBV11-1 with TRBJ1-3; D is unresolved. The CDR3 coding sequence is TGTGCCAGCAGCTTAAGACCCACTGGAAACACCATATATTTT. Translation: CASSLRPTGNTIYF.